These 2 T cell receptor beta chains were all obtained from the same sample, sequenced in a study of blood T cells in healthy people across ages. A second PCR, run for about 7 to 12 cycles, used a sample-barcoded 5' primer plus a J-beta primer mix. From the 5' RACE reads, TCRdb called clonotypes with MiXCR, one entry per CDR3 protein. The table records about 1.4 million distinct CDR3 sequences, approximately 60% of them present only once. Material: blood. The origin of the receptors is a man between 18 and 29 years old in good health.

The CDR3 bases are TGTGCCAGCAGCTCCACGGTCCCGGCCAGCGGGCCCCAAGAGACCCAGTACTTC. Its protein product is CASSSTVPASGPQETQYF. V usage is TRBV7-2 and J usage is TRBJ2-5; possible D gene TRBD2, 6 bases. This CDR3 is 18 amino acids long. CDR1 SGHTA and CDR2 FQGNSA come from the germline V gene. V lost 4 bases and J lost 1, with 22 bases in between.

The chain employs TRBV9 and TRBJ2-5; TRBD1 matches 8 bases. TRBJ2-7 explains the end of the DNA better; the J call may be wrong. Germline V lookup: CDR1 SGDLS, CDR2 YYNGEE. This CDR3 comprises 14 residues. The DNA for the CDR3 is TGTGCCAGCGGATCTACAGGGGGGCCGTACGAGCAGTACTTC. Protein: CASGSTGGPYEQYF.